The sequence of this TCR beta chain was determined in a study of T-cell memory formation after mild COVID-19. Study conclusions and caveats: Clones that contracted from day 15 to 85 had balanced CD4/CD8; later expanders were CD4+ biased. The SARS-CoV-2 specificity of second-wave clones reaching peak at day 37 remained unverified.

By share, this clonotype ranks as medium-sized. Its specificity is unknown. TCRdb reanalysed the 5' RACE reads using MiXCR and keeps one entry per CDR3 protein. In the table there are 35,000 to 40,000 distinct CDR3 sequences, about 6.7% of which are singletons. V trimming: 6 bases; J trimming: 4 bases; junction bases outside the gene matches: 12. The CDR3 contains 17 residues. The sequenced material came from PBMCs or a T cell subset sorted from them (not recorded which). The chain links TRBV12-3 or TRBV12-4 to TRBJ2-2, with 9 bases that match TRBD2. This receptor was taken from an adult who had mild COVID-19 (a few samples of this study predate the infection). Cell type and time point are not known. As DNA, the CDR3 is TGTGCCAGCAGCCGCCTAGGGACTAGCCTGGGCACCGGGGAGCTGTTTTTT. Translation gives CASSRLGTSLGTGELFF.